This T cell receptor (beta chain) comes out of a study of CD8+CD57+ T cells in acquired aplastic anemia. Study background: The study obtained an average of about 3.4 ug of DNA from sorted CD4+ and CD8+ cells.

Concerning this clonotype: The junction departs from the called germline gene at one end, perhaps through a read error.

The CDR3 has 14 residues. The germline CDR1 and CDR2 sequences are SNHLY and FYNNEI. It was patients with CD8+CD57+ cell expansion by flow cytometry who were chosen for sequencing. Severe acquired aplastic anemia was present in all patients. Sampling of blood occurred while the patients had still received no therapy. Genomic DNA templated the TCR beta VDJ and CDR3 profiling. MiXCR was run by TCRdb on the reads, yielding one entry per CDR3 protein. The repertoire includes under 200,000 distinct CDR3 sequences, roughly 48% of them detected once, and around 2.9% sits in the top ten. The chain links TRBV2 to TRBJ2-7; 7 bases are shared with TRBD1. This sequence was found in a human donor with aplastic anemia. The sequenced sample was sorted CD4+, CD8+, or CD8+CD57+ T cells (not recorded which) from PBMCs. Written as DNA, the CDR3 is TGTGCCGGCAGTACGACAGGGCAGGGCTACGTGCAGTACTTC. Translated: CAGSTTGQGYVQYF.